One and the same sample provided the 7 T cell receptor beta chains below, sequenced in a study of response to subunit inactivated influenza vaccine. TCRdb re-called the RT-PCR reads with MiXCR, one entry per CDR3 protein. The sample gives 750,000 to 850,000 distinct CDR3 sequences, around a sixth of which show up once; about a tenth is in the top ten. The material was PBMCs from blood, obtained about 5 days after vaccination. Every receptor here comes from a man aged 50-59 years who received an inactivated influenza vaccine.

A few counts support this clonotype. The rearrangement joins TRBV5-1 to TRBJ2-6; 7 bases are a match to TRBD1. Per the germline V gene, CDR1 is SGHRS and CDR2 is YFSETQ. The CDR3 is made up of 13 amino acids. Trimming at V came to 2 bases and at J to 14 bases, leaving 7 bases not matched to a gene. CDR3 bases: TGCGCCAGCAGCTTCGGGACAGCGGAACTCCTGACTTTC. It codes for CASSFGTAELLTF. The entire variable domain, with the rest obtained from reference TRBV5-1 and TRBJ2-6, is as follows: KAGVTQTPRYLIKTRGQQVTLSCSPISGHRSVSWYQQTPGQGLQFLFEYFSETQRNKGNFPGRFSGRQFSNSRSEMNVSTLELGDSALYLCASSFGTAELLTFGAGSRLTVL.

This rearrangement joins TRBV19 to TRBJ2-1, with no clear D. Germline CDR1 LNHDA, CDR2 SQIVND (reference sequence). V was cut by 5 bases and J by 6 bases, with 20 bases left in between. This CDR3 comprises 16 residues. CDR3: CASSVYSVESLNEQFF. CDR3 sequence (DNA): TGTGCCAGTAGTGTTTACAGTGTCGAATCGCTCAATGAGCAGTTCTTC.

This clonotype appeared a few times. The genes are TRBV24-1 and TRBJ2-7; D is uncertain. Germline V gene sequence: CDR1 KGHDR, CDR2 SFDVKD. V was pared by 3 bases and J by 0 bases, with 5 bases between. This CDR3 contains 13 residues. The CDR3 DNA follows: TGTGCCACCAGTGATGGGGTCTCCTACGAGCAGTACTTC. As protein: CATSDGVSYEQYF.

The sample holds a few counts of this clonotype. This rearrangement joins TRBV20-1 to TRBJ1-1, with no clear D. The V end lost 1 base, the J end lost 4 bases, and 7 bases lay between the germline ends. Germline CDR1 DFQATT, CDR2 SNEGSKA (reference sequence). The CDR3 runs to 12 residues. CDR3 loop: CSARAFLTEAFF. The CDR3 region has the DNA TGCAGTGCTAGAGCTTTTCTCACTGAAGCTTTCTTT.

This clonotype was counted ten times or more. CDR3 bases: TGTGCCAGCAGTAGCCGCAGGAGCTCCTACGAGCAGTACTTC. Translating gives CASSSRRSSYEQYF. The chain is built from TRBV7-8 and TRBJ2-7, with no clear D. Trimming took off 6 bases at V and 0 bases at J, with 12 bases between the two ends. The CDR3 runs to 14 residues. The germline V gene has CDR1 SGHVS and CDR2 FQNEAQ.

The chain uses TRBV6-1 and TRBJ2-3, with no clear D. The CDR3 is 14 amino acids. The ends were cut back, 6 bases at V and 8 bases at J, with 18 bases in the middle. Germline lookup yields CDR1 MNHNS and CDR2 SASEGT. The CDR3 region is CASSFAYWSGTQYF. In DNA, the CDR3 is TGTGCCAGCAGCTTTGCATACTGGTCTGGTACGCAGTATTTT.

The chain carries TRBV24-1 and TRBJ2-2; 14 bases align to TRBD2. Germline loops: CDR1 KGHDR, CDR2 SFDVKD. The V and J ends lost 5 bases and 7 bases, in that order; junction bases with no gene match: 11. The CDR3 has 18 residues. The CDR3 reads CATSGAGTSGSRDGELFF. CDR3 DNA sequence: TGTGCCACCAGTGGAGCTGGGACTAGCGGGAGTAGGGACGGGGAGCTGTTTTTT.